Detailed here is one T cell receptor beta chain. This entry belongs to a study of identical twins. TCRdb re-analysed the 5' RACE reads in MiXCR, keeping a single row per CDR3 protein. Of some 660,000 distinct CDR3 sequences in the sample, 8.5% to 9% are singletons; the top ten hold roughly 0.97%. These records were also assigned to another study, of yellow fever vaccine responses in identical twins.

The specimen was PBMCs. This TCR was sampled from a woman aged 18-29 years in good health.

The CDR3 region is CASSAGLAGGETQYF. CDR3 nucleotides: TGTGCCAGCAGCGCGGGACTAGCGGGGGGAGAGACCCAGTACTTC. The chain joins TRBV9 to TRBJ2-5, with 15 positions matching TRBD2. Per the germline V gene, CDR1 is SGDLS and CDR2 is YYNGEE. J lost 4 bases, V lost 3 bases, and 1 base had no gene match. This CDR3 contains 15 residues.